This TCR beta chain emerged from a study of neurological immune-mediated disorders. 5'RACE with 10-nucleotide random UMIs produced the cDNA. Using its own MiXCR run on the 5' RACE reads, TCRdb lists one record per CDR3 protein. The table records tens of thousands of distinct CDR3 sequences, less than 5.5% of them present only once. Germline assignment: CDR1 MNHEY and CDR2 SMNVEV (reference sequence). J lost 6 bases, V lost 3 bases, and 1 base had no gene match. The CDR3 spans 12 residues. This clonotype was counted ten times or more. Source material: PBMCs. The receptor was isolated from a young man with multiple sclerosis. This sequence joins TRBV27 and TRBJ1-2; TRBD1 aligns across 7 bases. This chain's CDR3 is CASSLTGNGYTF. The CDR3 DNA reads as TGTGCCAGCAGTTTGACAGGGAATGGCTACACCTTC.